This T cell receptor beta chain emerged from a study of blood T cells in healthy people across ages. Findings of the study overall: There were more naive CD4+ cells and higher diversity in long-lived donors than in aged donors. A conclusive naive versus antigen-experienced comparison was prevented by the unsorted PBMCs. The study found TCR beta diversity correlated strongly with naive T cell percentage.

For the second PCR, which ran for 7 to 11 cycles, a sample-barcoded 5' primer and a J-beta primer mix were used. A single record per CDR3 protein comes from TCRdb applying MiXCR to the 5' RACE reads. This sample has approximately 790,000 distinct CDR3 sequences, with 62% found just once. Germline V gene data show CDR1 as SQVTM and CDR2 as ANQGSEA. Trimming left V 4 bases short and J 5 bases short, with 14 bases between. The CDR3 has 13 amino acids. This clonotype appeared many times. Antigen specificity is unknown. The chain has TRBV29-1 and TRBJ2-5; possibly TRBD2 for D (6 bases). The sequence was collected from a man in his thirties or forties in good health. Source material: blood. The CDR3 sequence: CSVGAWGEETQYF. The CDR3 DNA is TGCAGCGTTGGAGCATGGGGGGAGGAGACCCAGTACTTC.